This T cell receptor beta chain is drawn from a study of cytomegalovirus exposure and HLA in healthy donors (dated by TCRdb to about 2017). Regarding the research as a whole: An earlier analysis of approximately 600 of the donors reported approximately 300 Gb of sequence data and 117 million unique TCR beta sequences from 190 million or so T cells. Around 300 gigabases of sequencing data and approximately 80 million unique TCR sequences were included in an early release covering about 700 HLA-typed donors. Of the roughly 400 genotyped donors, roughly 76% were placed in the genetic ancestry cluster associated with self-reported Caucasian donors. The study was designed to test whether signatures of past pathogen exposure could be identified by cataloging public T cell receptors. The study used immunosequencing to profile the T cell repertoires of about 670 subjects and linked those repertoires to cytomegalovirus serostatus. Besides the first cohort of approximately 670 subjects, a separate validation cohort made up of roughly 120 different subjects was used. To predict cytomegalovirus infection status, the study brought together high-throughput TCR immunosequencing, statistical association of individual TCRs with disease status, and machine learning. In a later analysis, previously published TCR beta repertoires from 550 to 700 donors were re-analyzed and high-resolution HLA genotyping was added so that TCR occurrence patterns could be studied. Rather than using new phenotypic data, the later analysis identified candidate immune exposures from TCR beta sequences and from how often those sequences occurred across donors. An earlier analysis of approximately 630 of the donors applied high-throughput TCR beta sequencing to assess whether each TCR beta V gene segment acted as functional or pseudogenic. Alongside the repertoire data, information on donor age, sex, ethnicity and CMV serostatus was compiled. In a later genetic analysis, genome-wide SNP genotypes for about three fifths of the roughly 670 donors were used, and that subset was treated as a discovery cohort. All discovery cohort repertoires had been generated on a single sequencing platform. HLA typing included class I and class II loci at four-digit resolution. The number of typed donors differed by locus: about 620-640 for A, B, C, DRB1 and DQB1; some 500 for DQA1; some 590 for DPA1; and 400 to 480 for DPB1. About five DR-DQ haplotypes were treated as single units for association and clustering because of strong linkage in the cohort. Across 300 to 500 genotyped donors of the cohort, an average of about 240,000 unique TCR beta nucleotide sequences per donor were sequenced, and 15% to 20% of those sequences were non-productive. Broader findings and caveats from the paper: The sequencing pipeline was judged likely to have produced a cluster of highly shared sequence variants as a technical artifact. An association between a missense DCLRE1C variant and V-gene and J-gene trimming of TCR beta chains was found in a later genetic analysis and replicated in an independent cohort. An earlier analysis of approximately 500 of the donors showed that most TCR beta V segments appeared in productive rearrangements either about 90% or about 30% of the time, which broadly matched IMGT annotations. According to a later analysis, parvovirus B19, influenza, CMV and Epstein-Barr virus appeared linked to several top co-occurrence clusters. While some public TCRs were present in many individuals, most TCR sequences turned up only very rarely across donors. In a later analysis, most CMV-associated TCR beta chains were found to appear HLA-restricted, with HLA associations seemingly driven largely by CMV exposure. In vitro tests confirmed that a few of the cytomegalovirus-associated TCR beta chains recognize cytomegalovirus antigens. A later analysis associated about 16,000 TCR beta sequences with specific HLA alleles at a false discovery rate of 0.05. It was suggested by the authors that the approach could potentially be generalized to other disease states and immunological phenotypes. Assigning TCR associations to individual alleles was difficult when HLA alleles, especially DR and DQ, strongly co-occurred. In both the original and validation cohorts, the classifier was reported to diagnose cytomegalovirus status with high specificity and sensitivity. A total of 164 TCR beta chains were listed by the study as associated with cytomegalovirus. In a later analysis, the rate of TCR association differed among HLA loci, with DRB1 alleles having the most associated TCRs and HLA-C alleles having the fewest. Compared with the approximately 710-donor mean, donors in an Asian-associated ancestry cluster had fewer N-insertions in productive TCRs, according to a later genetic analysis. In a later analysis, HLA-associated TCR beta chains showed more clonal expansion and lower generation probabilities than non-associated chains that were equally common. Because the 87-base-pair reads could not distinguish some IMGT-functional V segments, including TRBV6-2 and TRBV6-3, those segments were excluded. Because counts were too low, about 18 rarely observed V segments, including chromosome 9 orphons, were excluded from the earlier analysis of around 590 of the donors. Because HLA typing was missing for some donors at each locus, association tests included only the typed subset. Correlated functional status among segregating V segments might reflect linkage disequilibrium, but an unknown experimental factor could not be ruled out. The only immune exposure information available for the cohort was CMV serostatus. A further reported finding was that TCR beta sequences accurately predicted the HLA-A and HLA-B alleles for most subjects in the first cohort. Only TCR beta chains were sequenced in this cohort, and the absence of alpha or paired-chain data limited detectable features. Roughly uniform sequencing depth across donors was assumed in presence/absence analyses, although this assumption may not hold.

The cohort comprised 666 healthy bone marrow donors. All cohort members were sampled while nominally healthy, although unrecorded immune exposures were likely present. The donor was CMV seronegative and belonged to the group of more than 300 seronegative cohort members. Every donor gave a peripheral blood sample, and the peripheral blood mononuclear cells from that sample were used for TCR beta sequencing. The Qiagen DNeasy Blood Extraction Kit was used to extract genomic DNA from the blood cell samples. Comments on this clone: It has no known antigen specificity. No base quality values were provided; no much bigger clone lies one nucleotide off.

Libraries came from the immunoSEQ multiplex PCR assay. For the multiplex PCR, a mixture combining 60 forward primers for TCR Vbeta segments and 13 reverse primers for TCR Jbeta segments was used. The CDR3 region of rearranged TCR beta genes was amplified from genomic DNA by a multiplex PCR assay. The Illumina HiSeq System was used to sequence the amplified TCR beta libraries as 87-base-pair reads. On the authors' methods: Across the 600 to 700 repertoires, a later analysis counted approximately 83 million unique TCR beta chains, 8.5 million to 12 million of which were shared by at least two donors. Raw reads were error-corrected and collapsed into unique sequences with a nearest-neighbor algorithm that merged closely related sequences to remove PCR and sequencing errors. To assign V, D and J gene segments, CDR3 sequences were aligned to IMGT reference sequences. For a sequence to be retained, a match of at least six nucleotides to both a V gene segment and a J gene segment was required. Rearrangements were classified as productive when the CDR3 lacked stop codons and remained in frame with V and J, and all other rearrangements were classified as non-productive. Following IMGT convention, CDR3 was defined as the stretch from the second conserved V-encoded cysteine up to the conserved J-encoded phenylalanine. Sequences without an unambiguous match to a single V gene segment were excluded from the earlier analysis of about 640 of the donors. An earlier analysis of several hundred of the donors called V segments functional above 56.7% productive rearrangements and segregating when the between-donor standard deviation exceeded 5%. A statistical classification framework was built to diagnose cytomegalovirus status from the catalog of TCR beta chain sequences. In a later analysis, TCR nucleotide sequences were compared against IMGT/GENE-DB human TR gene sequences so that V and J genes could be assigned. In a later analysis, CDR3 sequences and most-parsimonious VDJ recombination scenarios were assigned using the TCRdist pipeline. In a later analysis, each TCR beta chain was defined by its CDR3 amino acid sequence together with its V-gene family, and reads lacking a unique V-gene family were excluded. To address suspected cross-contamination and a sequencing artifact, a later analysis removed a few hundred highly shared, low-generation-probability nucleotide sequences. A later analysis calculated a clonal expansion index for each public chain from normalized within-repertoire ranks of inferred template counts. Generation probabilities in a later analysis came from a VDJ recombination model fitted to out-of-frame rearrangements, and those results were checked against IGoR. A later analysis scored TCR-TCR, TCR-HLA and TCR-CMV co-occurrence with hypergeometric tests, applying a repertoire-size bias correction to TCR pairs. To estimate false discovery rates, a later analysis permuted the HLA or CMV assignments 20 times. In a later analysis, co-occurring TCRs were grouped using DBSCAN, and TCRdist sequence similarity was added for clustering within HLA-allele-positive subsets. Co-occurrence clustering excluded repertoires with fewer than 30,000 or more than 120,000 public chains, plus five with anomalous nucleotide sharing. TCRdb took over this immuneACCESS table, retaining in-frame rearrangements with V and J assigned. Such tables are incomplete; in checked studies, under half of the missing clones stem from an unresolved V gene, and the remainder is unexplained. That table is the source of V, J and clone size, and D and trimming were worked out from the DNA. Counted in this sample were 150,000 or so clones; 70% to 80% of them appeared once. About 1.3% of the sample comes from the top ten.

The germline V gene (reference sequence) provides CDR1 MNHEY and CDR2 SMNVEV. The junction shows trimming of 7 bases on V and 5 bases on J, and the gene matches do not reach 10 bases of it. The cysteine opens and the phenylalanine closes a CDR3 of 15 amino acids. Here the CDR3 DNA is all that survives: 45 bases in frame from base 1. Recombination joined TRBV27 with TRBJ2-1; 8 junctional bases match TRBD2. Sequenced sample: PBMCs. The source is a man under 40 in good health and CMV-seronegative. At the DNA level, the sequence is TGTGCCAGCACTCGCCGGGGGGGCCGGGACAATGAGCAGTTCTTC. Translated, this is CASTRRGGRDNEQFF.